This is a list of T cell receptor beta chains from one sample in a study of tumour-infiltrating T cells in Burkitt lymphoma. Repertoires were generated with immunoSEQ multiplex PCR, while TCRdb's copy carries only in-frame clones and drops some. Here the sample spans several hundred clones, approximately 12% being singletons. The source material was tumor tissue. These TCRs come from a human donor with Burkitt lymphoma. The CDR3 runs from the conserved cysteine through the conserved F or W. The order of the fields is J gene, V gene, D gene, clone size, CDR3 length, CDR3 DNA, CDR3 protein. D genes are given only for firm matches. Where a row states a size, it is once, few, many or the class of an expanded clone; other rows omit it.

TRBJ2-7 TRBV30 TRBD2 few 12 TGTGCCTGGAGTGGGGGGGGGTACGAGCAGTACTTC CAWSGGGYEQYF
TRBJ2-7 TRBV30 . few 12 TGTGCCTGGAGCCCAGGGTGGGACGAGCAGTACTTC CAWSPGWDEQYF
TRBJ2-5 TRBV6-1 . few 15 TGTGCCAGCAGTGAACCGCGGGGACCCCAGGAGACCCAGTACTTC CASSEPRGPQETQYF
TRBJ1-2 TRBV10-3 . . 14 TGTGCCATCAGTGAGTCGGGGTCCGGCTATGGCTACACCTTC CAISESGSGYGYTF
TRBJ2-5 TRBV5-5 . few 13 TGTGCCAGCAGCTTGTACAGGGAAGAGACCCAGTACTTC CASSLYREETQYF
TRBJ2-5 TRBV28 . . 14 TGTGCCAGCAGTTTAGAAGAAAGGCAAGAGACCCAGTACTTC CASSLEERQETQYF
TRBJ2-5 TRBV4-2 . few 15 TGTGCCAGCAGCCTTCGCTTGTTCGAGGACGGGACCCAGTACTTC CASSLRLFEDGTQYF
TRBJ1-6 TRBV30 . few 14 TGTGCCTGGAGTCCTGGACAGCCTAATTCACCCCTCCACTTT CAWSPGQPNSPLHF
TRBJ2-1 TRBV14 TRBD2 few 16 TGTGCCAGCAGCCAAGAGACAGCGGGAGGGCCATATGAGCAGTTCTTC CASSQETAGGPYEQFF
TRBJ2-7 TRBV7-9 TRBD2 few 14 TGTGCCAGCAGCTGGGTTAGCGGGAGTGGGGAGCAGTACTTC CASSWVSGSGEQYF
TRBJ1-1 TRBV21-1 . few 14 TGTGCCAGCAGGGGGGACAGGGGAGGCCCTGAAGCTTTCTTT CASRGDRGGPEAFF
TRBJ2-5 TRBV30 . few 18 TGTGCCTGGAGTGTACCTTTCGGCAGTAGTTGTGGACAAGAGACCCAGTACTTC CAWSVPFGSSCGQETQYF
TRBJ1-5 TRBV27 . . 13 TGTGCCAGCAGTTTATCCCACAATCAGCCCCAGCATTTT CASSLSHNQPQHF
TRBJ1-3 TRBV27 TRBD1 . 14 TGTGCCAGCAGTCCGACAGGGACTGGAAACACCATATATTTT CASSPTGTGNTIYF
TRBJ2-3 TRBV12-5 . few 13 TGTGCTAGTGGTTTGGACAGCACAGATACGCAGTATTTT CASGLDSTDTQYF
TRBJ2-3 TRBV4-1 TRBD1 few 18 TGCGCCAGCAGCCAAGAGGGCCCCGGGACAGGGGGGACAGATACGCAGTATTTT CASSQEGPGTGGTDTQYF
TRBJ2-7 TRBV15 TRBD2 . 14 TGTGCCACCAGCACAGCTGTTCCGGGGGGCGAGCAGTACTTC CATSTAVPGGEQYF
TRBJ2-7 TRBV28 . few 15 TGTGCCAGCAGTTTTTCGAAGGGGGGCCCCTACGAGCAGTACTTC CASSFSKGGPYEQYF
TRBJ2-1 TRBV4-3 . few 13 TGCGCCAGCAGCCAAGATGCGGCTCGGGAGCAGTTCTTC CASSQDAAREQFF
TRBJ2-5 TRBV2 . . 17 TGTGCCAGCAGGGATGGGGCAGTGAGGGGCGGGATGGAGACCCAGTACTTC CASRDGAVRGGMETQYF
TRBJ1-6 TRBV27 . few 15 TGTGCCAGCAGCCGATTGAGCTCCTATAATTCACCCCTCCACTTT CASSRLSSYNSPLHF
TRBJ2-5 TRBV7-4 TRBD2 few 14 TGTGCCGGGGGAGGGGAGTCGTACCAAGAGACCCAGTACTTC CAGGGESYQETQYF
TRBJ1-5 TRBV28 . . 17 TGTGCCAGCAGTTTAATGGGACTCCCCGATTTAAATCAGCCCCAGCATTTT CASSLMGLPDLNQPQHF
TRBJ2-3 TRBV13 TRBD1 . 13 TGTGCCAGCAGTCACAGGGGGACAGATACGCAGTATTTT CASSHRGTDTQYF
TRBJ2-1 TRBV28 . . 16 TGTGCCAGCAGTACCCCCCTCCCCGGGTCCTACAATGAGCAGTTCTTC CASSTPLPGSYNEQFF
TRBJ2-7 TRBV5-1 . few 15 TGCGCCAGCAGCCCCTCGATGGGGGTCTCCCACGAGCAGTACTTC CASSPSMGVSHEQYF
TRBJ2-7 TRBV11-2 TRBD2 few 17 TGTGCCAGCAGCTTAGAAAGGCTAGCGGGAATCTCCTACGAGCAGTACTTC CASSLERLAGISYEQYF
TRBJ2-7 TRBV4-2 . . 13 TGTGCCAGCAGCCCCGTTCGAGAAGGCGAGCAGTACTTC CASSPVREGEQYF
TRBJ1-1 TRBV2 . . 11 TGTGCCAGCCCTTCGGCTCGGGAAGCTTTCTTT CASPSAREAFF
TRBJ1-6 TRBV30 TRBD1 few 14 TGTGCCTGGACCCGAGGACAGGGGATTTCACCCCTCCACTTT CAWTRGQGISPLHF
TRBJ1-1 TRBV5-1 . . 13 TGCGCCACTAGACGGGGGGAGAACACTGAAGCTTTCTTT CATRRGENTEAFF
TRBJ2-3 TRBV5-1 . . 15 TGCGCCAGCAGCCCGCGGGGAGGAGGAACAGATACGCAGTATTTT CASSPRGGGTDTQYF